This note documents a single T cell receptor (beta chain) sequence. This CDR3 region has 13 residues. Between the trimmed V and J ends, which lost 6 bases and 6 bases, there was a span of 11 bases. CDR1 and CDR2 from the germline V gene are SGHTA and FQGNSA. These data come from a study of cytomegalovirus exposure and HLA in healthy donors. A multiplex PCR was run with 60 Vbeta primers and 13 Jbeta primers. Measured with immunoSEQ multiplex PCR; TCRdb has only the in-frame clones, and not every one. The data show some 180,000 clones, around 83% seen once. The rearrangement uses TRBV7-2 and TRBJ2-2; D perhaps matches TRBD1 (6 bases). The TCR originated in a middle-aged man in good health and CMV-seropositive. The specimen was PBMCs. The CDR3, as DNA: TGTGCCAGCAGACTAAAGGGGGCCGGGGAGCTGTTTTTT. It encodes CASRLKGAGELFF.